The 27 T cell receptor beta chains presented below share a single source sample, sequenced in a study of blood T cells in healthy people across ages. A second PCR of about 7 to 11 cycles used a sample-barcoded 5' primer and a J-beta primer mix. TCRdb called the 5' RACE reads again in MiXCR, with one record for every CDR3 protein. The table has 1,500,000 or so distinct CDR3 sequences, about 45% seen once; the top ten hold roughly 3.7%. Specimen: blood. These TCRs come from a woman between 18 and 30 years old in good health.

The rearrangement links TRBV5-1 to TRBJ2-7; 10 bases are shared with TRBD1. The end of the DNA is better explained by TRBJ2-5, so the J call may be wrong. In germline, CDR1 is SGHRS, CDR2 YFSETQ. This CDR3 is 16 amino acids long. The CDR3 DNA sequence: TGCGCCAGCAGCTTGTCCCCGACAGGGGGCAAGGCGACCCAGTACTTC. As protein: CASSLSPTGGKATQYF.

The chain has TRBV7-8 and TRBJ2-7, with D perhaps TRBD1 (5 bases). The V gene's germline CDR1 is SGHVS and CDR2 FQNEAQ. V shed 4 bases and J shed 2 bases, with 9 bases lying between them. This CDR3 is 13 amino acids long. This chain's CDR3 is CASSSDTTYEQYF. For the CDR3, the DNA is TGTGCCAGCAGCTCGGACACTACCTACGAGCAGTACTTC. Combining the CDR3 with reference TRBV7-8 and TRBJ2-7 gives the whole variable domain GAGVSQSPRYKVAKRGQDVALRCDPISGHVSLFWYQQALGQGPEFLTYFQNEAQLDKSGLPSDRFFAERPEGSVSTLKIQRTQQEDSAVYLCASSSDTTYEQYFGPGTRLTVT.

There are a few counts of this clonotype. This sequence joins TRBV4-1 and TRBJ2-4; D remains ambiguous. The end of the DNA fits TRBJ2-7 better, so the J call may be wrong. The CDR3 spans 16 residues. Germline V gene data show CDR1 as MGHRA and CDR2 as YSYEKL. DNA for the CDR3: TGCGCCAGCAGCCAAGAATTAGGAACGGCGATTTACGAGCAGTACTTC. Its protein product is CASSQELGTAIYEQYF.

The chain uses TRBV11-1 and TRBJ2-5, with 8 bases aligning to TRBD2. CDR1 is SGHAT and CDR2 is FQDESV in the germline V gene (reference sequence). Losses at the gene ends were 2 bases for V and 4 bases for J; bases not matched to a gene: 9. CDR3 size: 16 residues. CDR3 residues: CASSLLGLDLPETQYF. Here the CDR3 DNA reads TGTGCCAGCAGCTTACTGGGACTAGACCTTCCAGAGACCCAGTACTTC.

A few counts support this clonotype. This sequence joins TRBV6-6 and TRBJ1-1; tentatively, D is TRBD1 (6 bases). The CDR3 has 15 amino acids. Germline assignment: CDR1 MNHNY and CDR2 SVGAGI (reference sequence). Trimming shortened V by 7 bases and J by 9 bases, and 24 bases separated the two germline ends. CDR3 region: CASNSGGRGGSKAFF. The CDR3 coding sequence is TGTGCCAGCAACTCCGGGGGGCGCGGGGGAAGTAAAGCTTTCTTT.

This chain connects TRBV12-3 or TRBV12-4 to TRBJ2-3; no definite D call. The V end was cut by 6 bases, the J end by 0 bases, with 10 bases between. This CDR3 spans 14 amino acids. CDR3 loop: CASSKLKSTDTQYF. Here the CDR3 DNA reads TGTGCCAGCAGCAAACTAAAAAGCACAGATACGCAGTATTTT.

The CDR3 loop reads CSVGGRPTDTQYF. DNA of the CDR3: TGCAGCGTTGGCGGAAGACCCACAGATACGCAGTATTTT. The V gene is TRBV29-1, the J gene TRBJ2-3; D ambiguous. V was clipped by 4 bases and J by 2 bases, with 10 bases between them. The CDR3 consists of 13 residues. Per the germline V gene, CDR1 is SQVTM and CDR2 is ANQGSEA.

A few counts support this clonotype. This chain connects TRBV29-1 to TRBJ2-2; D not resolved. The CDR3 length is 12 residues. With 3 bases removed from V and 7 bases from J, the gap between germline ends came to 9 bases. The germline CDR1 and CDR2 sequences are SQVTM and ANQGSEA. CDR3 DNA: TGCAGCGTTGATATGGGGAACGGGGAGCTGTTTTTT. This translates into CSVDMGNGELFF.

The sample holds a few counts of this clonotype. The chain carries TRBV7-2 and TRBJ1-1, with D maybe TRBD1 (5 bases). Germline values: CDR1 SGHTA, CDR2 FQGNSA. Trimming pared 4 bases from V and 1 base from J, leaving 13 bases between. CDR3 length: 15 amino acids. CDR3 sequence reads: CASSSNPTGNTEAFF. CDR3 bases: TGTGCCAGCAGCTCAAACCCTACAGGGAACACTGAAGCTTTCTTT.

The sample holds a few counts of this clonotype. The V and J genes are TRBV20-1 and TRBJ2-1; D gene ambiguous. Trimming pared 6 bases from V and 5 bases from J, leaving 11 bases between. Germline V gene lookup returns CDR1 DFQATT and CDR2 SNEGSKA (reference sequence). This CDR3 has 12 amino acids. The CDR3 region has the DNA TGCAGTGCGGAATGGTTACACAATGAGCAGTTCTTC. This encodes CSAEWLHNEQFF.

This clonotype was seen more than once but under ten times. CDR3 loop: CASSMTSGRSYEQYF. CDR3 sequence (DNA): TGTGCCAGCAGCATGACTAGCGGGAGATCCTACGAGCAGTACTTC. This chain links TRBV7-9 with TRBJ2-7, with 12 bases fitting TRBD2. With V trimmed by 5 bases and J by 1 base, 3 bases remained unmatched. This CDR3 contains 15 residues. Germline CDR1 SEHNR, CDR2 FQNEAQ (reference sequence).

This chain connects TRBV15 to TRBJ2-1; D ambiguous. Trimming stripped 0 bases from V and 5 bases from J, with 11 bases between. The CDR3 is made up of 15 amino acids. Germline-derived CDR1 and CDR2 are LNHNV and YYDKDF (reference sequence). The CDR3 sequence is CATSRDGPSNNEQFF. CDR3 sequence (DNA): TGTGCCACCAGCAGAGATGGTCCTAGTAACAATGAGCAGTTCTTC.

The chain has TRBV5-1 and TRBJ2-7; the D gene is possibly TRBD1 (5 bases). The germline V and J ends were trimmed by 4 bases and 5 bases, with 13 bases remaining between them. Germline V gene data show CDR1 as SGHRS and CDR2 as YFSETQ. The length of the CDR3 is 13 residues. The CDR3 here is CASSPTTGDEQYF. DNA for the CDR3: TGCGCCAGCAGCCCCACCACAGGAGACGAGCAGTACTTC.

The chain is built from TRBV6-5 and TRBJ2-3; D is perhaps TRBD2 (5 bases). CDR1 and CDR2 from the germline V gene are MNHEY and SVGAGI. This CDR3 comprises 14 residues. Deletions cut 6 bases from V and 4 bases from J, with 14 bases between. The CDR3 spells CASRLGARADTQYF. DNA of the CDR3: TGTGCCAGCAGACTCGGAGCGCGGGCAGATACGCAGTATTTT.

This clonotype was seen a handful of times. The V and J genes are TRBV20-1 and TRBJ1-4; 8 bases agree with TRBD1. This CDR3 is built from 15 residues. Trimming removed 0 bases from V and 8 bases from J; junction bases left unmatched: 8. Germline lookup yields CDR1 DFQATT and CDR2 SNEGSKA (reference sequence). The CDR3 DNA is TGCAGTGCTAGAGATCGTGACAGGGGAGGAGAAAAACTGTTTTTT. It translates to CSARDRDRGGEKLFF.

The rearrangement links TRBV20-1 to TRBJ2-7; tentatively, D is TRBD2 (6 bases). V shed 0 bases and J shed 0 bases, with 9 bases lying between them. The CDR3 covers 14 residues. CDR1 and CDR2 (germline): DFQATT, SNEGSKA (reference sequence). The CDR3 loop is CSARDWDSSYEQYF. In DNA, the CDR3 is TGCAGTGCTAGAGATTGGGACTCCTCCTACGAGCAGTACTTC.

V gene TRBV9 combines with J gene TRBJ2-4; D is possibly TRBD1 or TRBD2 (5 bases each). The better agreement between TRBJ2-5 and the DNA end casts doubt on the J call. Germline V gene lookup returns CDR1 SGDLS and CDR2 YYNGEE. This CDR3 comprises 15 residues. The CDR3: CASSDSGTLGETQYF. The CDR3 DNA follows: TGTGCCAGCAGTGATTCCGGGACGTTGGGGGAGACCCAGTACTTC.

This chain links TRBV30 with TRBJ2-7, with 7 bases fitting TRBD1. V trimming: 3 bases; J trimming: 7 bases; junction bases outside the gene matches: 33. Germline V lookup: CDR1 GTSNPN, CDR2 SVGIG (reference sequence). The CDR3 covers 21 residues. CDR3 protein: CAWRRGVVMGQRTPSYNEQYF. DNA of the CDR3: TGTGCCTGGAGGCGCGGTGTAGTCATGGGACAGCGAACCCCCTCCTACAATGAGCAGTACTTC. Full variable domain (remainder filled in from reference TRBV30 and TRBJ2-7): SQTIHQWPATLVQPVGSPLSLECTVEGTSNPNLYWYRQAAGRGLQLLFYSVGIGQISSEVPQNLSASRPQDRQFILSSKKLLLSDSGFYLCAWRRGVVMGQRTPSYNEQYFGPGTRLTVT.

The rearrangement uses TRBV20-1 and TRBJ2-3; D is perhaps TRBD1 or TRBD2 (6 bases each). Trimming stripped 3 bases from V and 2 bases from J, with 15 bases between. Per germline, CDR1 DFQATT and CDR2 SNEGSKA (reference sequence). This CDR3 contains 15 residues. The CDR3, as DNA: TGCAGTGCTAGCTCCTTGAGGGGGGTCACAGATACGCAGTATTTT. It codes for CSASSLRGVTDTQYF.

This sequence joins TRBV12-3 or TRBV12-4 and TRBJ2-6; D possibly corresponds to TRBD1 (5 bases). V was clipped by 5 bases and J by 0 bases, with 14 bases between them. The length of the CDR3 is 17 residues. This CDR3 reads CASSIHEGVSGANVLTF. In DNA form, the CDR3 reads TGTGCCAGCAGTATCCATGAAGGGGTCTCTGGGGCCAACGTCCTGACTTTC.

The sample holds a few counts of this clonotype. This chain connects TRBV18 to TRBJ1-1; 9 nucleotides align to TRBD1. The CDR3 is 12 residues long. Germline assignment: CDR1 KGHSH and CDR2 LQKENI. J gave up 7 bases and V 5 bases, and 2 bases lay outside the gene matches. CDR3: CASSADRGEAFF. Written as DNA, the CDR3 is TGTGCCAGCTCAGCGGACAGGGGTGAAGCTTTCTTT.

In this sample, this clonotype turned up a few times. The chain couples TRBV18 to TRBJ2-7; no reliable D call. There are 14 residues in the CDR3. Trimming stripped 2 bases from V and 2 bases from J, with 10 bases between. Germline CDR1 and CDR2: KGHSH and LQKENI. The CDR3 sequence is CASSPGSPPYEQYF. CDR3 in DNA: TGTGCCAGCTCACCAGGGTCCCCTCCCTACGAGCAGTACTTC. Combining the CDR3 with reference TRBV18 and TRBJ2-7 gives the whole variable domain NAGVMQNPRHLVRRRGQEARLRCSPMKGHSHVYWYRQLPEEGLKFMVYLQKENIIDESGMPKERFSAEFPKEGPSILRIQQVVRGDSAAYFCASSPGSPPYEQYFGPGTRLTVT.

CDR3 protein: CAILPWDRTPDTQYF. The DNA for the CDR3 is TGTGCCATCTTACCTTGGGACCGCACTCCAGATACGCAGTATTTT. The chain couples TRBV6-9 to TRBJ2-3, with D perhaps given as TRBD1 or TRBD2 (5 bases each). The germline V gene has CDR1 MNHGY and CDR2 SVAAGI. The CDR3 has 15 residues. The V end lost 10 bases, the J end lost 4 bases, and 21 bases lay between the germline ends.

This chain links TRBV5-1 with TRBJ2-7, with a weak D call TRBD2 (5 bases). V was shortened by 4 bases and J by 11 bases, with 16 bases between the two germline ends. This CDR3 is 12 amino acids long. The germline gives CDR1 SGHRS, CDR2 YFSETQ. CDR3 region: CASSLLTPGEYF. CDR3 nucleotide sequence: TGCGCCAGCAGCCTGCTGACACCCGGGGAGTACTTC.

For this clonotype: A read error may explain this, as a much larger clone is one base away. The CDR3 DNA follows: TGCAGTGCCGTACAGGGGAACACTGAAGCTTTCTTT. Translated: CSAVQGNTEAFF. This sequence joins TRBV20-1 and TRBJ1-1, with D possibly TRBD1 on 6 matching bases. V was trimmed by 6 bases and J by 1 base, leaving 9 bases between them. This CDR3 has 12 amino acids. From germline, CDR1 is DFQATT and CDR2 SNEGSKA (reference sequence).

This clonotype was found many times. The V and J genes are TRBV10-3 and TRBJ2-3, with D hard to call. The CDR3 covers 12 residues. CDR1 is ENHRY, CDR2 SYGVKD, per germline. Trimming left V 4 bases short and J 4 bases short, with 6 bases between. The CDR3 here is CAISASPDTQYF. CDR3 coding DNA: TGTGCCATCAGTGCCTCACCAGATACGCAGTATTTT.

With regard to this clonotype: This clone may be a read error of a much larger clone one base away. The V gene is TRBV7-2, the J gene TRBJ2-3, with D unresolved. The CDR3 has 13 amino acids. In germline, CDR1 is SGHTA, CDR2 FQGNSA. The CDR3 DNA reads TGTGCCGGCAGCTTAGCCTATACAGATACGCAGTATTTT. The encoded protein is CAGSLAYTDTQYF.